The entry that follows covers one TCR beta chain sequence. The target antigen is unknown. The CDR3 has 15 residues. V dropped 0 bases and J dropped 8 bases, with 14 bases sitting between them. Per the germline V gene, CDR1 is SGHNT and CDR2 is YYREEE (reference sequence). This sample's time point: week 11, during vaccination. Topical imiquimod was applied with each vaccine dose, which held 300 ug of mutant IDH1 20-mer peptide. TCRdb's copy holds only in-frame clones and misses some; the assay was immunoSEQ multiplex PCR. This table has about 30,000 clones, 60% to 80% appearing once. This record belongs to a study of a mutant IDH1 vaccine in newly diagnosed glioma. Study-level information: Patients arrived already treated with radiotherapy, temozolomide, or both, most having had both.

The material was PBMCs, obtained from a glioma patient whose treatment included an IDH1 peptide vaccine. The clonotype was recovered from a man younger than 45 with glioma. This chain connects TRBV5-4 to TRBJ1-4; D might be TRBD1 (5 bases). CDR3 residues: CASSLGGDRAEKLFF. The CDR3 DNA sequence: TGTGCCAGCAGCTTGGGGGGCGATCGGGCCGAAAAACTGTTTTTT.